This entry concerns a single T cell receptor (beta chain). The antigen is undetermined. The entry originates in a study of CD8+ T cells in alopecia areata. CDR1 is SGHVS, CDR2 FQNEAQ, per germline. The length of the CDR3 is 16 residues. The V and J ends lost 2 bases and 2 bases, in that order; junction bases with no gene match: 4. Study-wide results and limits: Sequence data from scalp samples additionally include resident alphabeta T cells of normal skin. Clonality in lesional scalp, especially alopecia totalis/universalis, exceeded that of normal scalp.

cDNA reverse transcribed from extracted RNA served as the sequencing template. Sequenced by immunoSEQ multiplex PCR; TCRdb stores in-frame clones only, minus some. The sample contains 100,000 to 150,000 clones, around 60% of which appear only once. The treatment denotes: oral pan-JAK inhibitor, 5-10 mg twice daily. Here the sequenced sample was CD4+ T cells sorted from blood, taken at week 4, from a patient treated with tofacitinib. The V gene is TRBV7-8, the J gene TRBJ2-3; 10 nucleotides agree with TRBD1. This sequence was found in a human donor with alopecia areata. CDR3 coding DNA: TGTGCCAGCAGCTTACGGGACAGGGGCGTCACAGATACGCAGTATTTT. It specifies CASSLRDRGVTDTQYF. The variable domain in full, with the rest retrieved from reference TRBV7-8 and TRBJ2-3, is GAGVSQSPRYKVAKRGQDVALRCDPISGHVSLFWYQQALGQGPEFLTYFQNEAQLDKSGLPSDRFFAERPEGSVSTLKIQRTQQEDSAVYLCASSLRDRGVTDTQYFGPGTRLTVL.